The next 31 T cell receptor beta chains were all read from a single sample in a study of T-cell memory formation after mild COVID-19. TCRdb independently ran MiXCR on the 5' RACE reads; one entry per CDR3 protein. The sample holds hundreds of thousands of distinct CDR3 sequences, approximately 25% seen once. The sample was PBMCs or a T cell subset sorted from them (not recorded which). These receptors came from an adult woman who had mild COVID-19 (a few samples of this study predate the infection). Cell type and time point are not known.

The genes are TRBV7-8 and TRBJ2-5; no reliable D call. CDR3 length equals 16 residues. The germline gives CDR1 SGHVS, CDR2 FQNEAQ. Trimming shortened V by 0 bases and J by 5 bases, and 16 bases separated the two germline ends. This CDR3 reads CASSLAMASPWETQYF. CDR3 nucleotides: TGTGCCAGCAGCTTAGCGATGGCGAGCCCTTGGGAGACCCAGTACTTC. Supplemented by reference TRBV7-8 and TRBJ2-5, the full variable domain reads GAGVSQSPRYKVAKRGQDVALRCDPISGHVSLFWYQQALGQGPEFLTYFQNEAQLDKSGLPSDRFFAERPEGSVSTLKIQRTQQEDSAVYLCASSLAMASPWETQYFGPGTRLLVL.

This clonotype came up many times. This rearrangement joins TRBV7-2 to TRBJ2-2, with 12 nucleotides matching TRBD2. V was clipped by 6 bases and J by 5 bases; unmatched bases: 4. This CDR3 comprises 15 residues. Germline V gene sequence: CDR1 SGHTA, CDR2 FQGNSA. The CDR3 DNA is TGTGCCAGCAGTTCGCTAGCGGGAGGGACCGGGGAGCTGTTTTTT. Its translation: CASSSLAGGTGELFF.

The chain couples TRBV30 to TRBJ1-5; D unclear. The CDR3 is 12 residues long. Germline loops: CDR1 GTSNPN, CDR2 SVGIG (reference sequence). The V end was cut by 3 bases, the J end by 3 bases, with 6 bases between. The CDR3 DNA reads as TGTGCCTGGAGCCAATACAATCAGCCCCAGCATTTT. Translated: CAWSQYNQPQHF.

In this sample, this clonotype turned up a few times. This rearrangement joins TRBV6-6 to TRBJ2-1, with TRBD2 matching over 13 bases. The ends lost 7 bases at V and 5 bases at J; junction bases unmatched: 11. The CDR3 runs 17 residues. Germline CDR1 reads MNHNY; CDR2 reads SVGAGI (reference sequence). CDR3 in DNA: TGTGCCAGCACCCCGACTAGCGGGGGGCAAAGCAACAATGAGCAGTTCTTC. Residues: CASTPTSGGQSNNEQFF.

Many counts were recorded for this clonotype. The DNA of the CDR3 is TGTGCCAGCAGCCTCTCAGGGGGAGATACGCAGTATTTT. Translated: CASSLSGGDTQYF. The V gene is TRBV7-3, the J gene TRBJ2-3; 7 nucleotides agree with TRBD1. V lost 5 bases to trimming and J lost 5 bases; unmatched junction nucleotides: 4. The germline gives CDR1 SGHTA, CDR2 FQGTGA. The CDR3 has 13 residues.

This clonotype was recorded many times. V usage is TRBV7-2 and J usage is TRBJ2-5; no firm D call. From germline, CDR1 is SGHTA and CDR2 FQGNSA. This CDR3 has 12 residues. The V gene lost 2 bases and the J gene lost 5 bases, with 6 bases spanning the gap. This CDR3 reads CASSLTLETQYF. The CDR3 DNA sequence: TGTGCCAGCAGCTTAACTCTGGAGACCCAGTACTTC.

The chain links TRBV6-1 to TRBJ2-2; TRBD2 matches 8 bases. The CDR3 has 15 residues. Trimming took 7 bases from V and 5 from J; bases not matched to a gene: 9. Germline assignment: CDR1 MNHNS and CDR2 SASEGT. CDR3 sequence: CASTVASGGTGELFF. In DNA form, the CDR3 reads TGTGCCAGCACCGTTGCGTCGGGAGGGACCGGGGAGCTGTTTTTT.

The chain carries TRBV10-3 and TRBJ1-5; no clear D. The germline V gene encodes CDR1 ENHRY and CDR2 SYGVKD. Trimming removed 3 bases at V and 4 bases at J, with 4 bases between. The CDR3 length is 12 residues. CDR3 nucleotides: TGTGCCATCAGTGATCTGAATCAGCCCCAGCATTTT. The encoded protein is CAISDLNQPQHF.

This clonotype occurred a few times. This sequence joins TRBV12-3 or TRBV12-4 and TRBJ2-5; possible D gene TRBD2, 5 bases. The V end lost 9 bases, the J end lost 9 bases, and 5 bases lay between the germline ends. This CDR3 comprises 8 residues. Here the CDR3 reads CAREAQYF. As DNA, the CDR3 is TGTGCCAGGGAGGCCCAGTACTTC.

The chain links TRBV24-1 to TRBJ1-5, with 7 nucleotides matching TRBD1. V lost 3 bases, J lost 2 bases, and 6 bases stayed unmatched. Looked up from germline, CDR1 is KGHDR and CDR2 is SFDVKD. The CDR3 sequence is 16 residues long. CDR3 region: CATSDTQGHGNQPQHF. The CDR3 DNA is TGTGCCACCAGTGATACACAGGGGCATGGCAATCAGCCCCAGCATTTT.

A word on this clonotype: Its ends do not fully match the called genes, so a read error is possible. The chain has TRBV19 and TRBJ2-1, with 8 nucleotides matching TRBD2. The germline gives CDR1 LNHDA, CDR2 SQIVND (reference sequence). The CDR3 extends over 14 amino acids. Here the CDR3 reads CASSIGGRYSEQFF. The DNA for the CDR3 is TGTGCCAGTAGTATAGGCGGGAGGTACAGTGAGCAGTTCTTC.

V and J are TRBV7-6 and TRBJ2-1, with TRBD2 matching over 12 bases. V dropped 5 bases and J dropped 4; count of bases not matched to a gene: 6. The CDR3 covers 16 residues. Germline V CDR1 and CDR2: SGHVS, FNYEAQ. The CDR3 spells CASSPLAGGPYNEQFF. DNA of the CDR3: TGTGCCAGCAGCCCTCTAGCGGGAGGGCCATACAATGAGCAGTTCTTC. Full variable domain (remainder filled in from reference TRBV7-6 and TRBJ2-1): GAGVSQSPRYKVTKRGQDVALRCDPISGHVSLYWYRQALGQGPEFLTYFNYEAQQDKSGLPNDRFSAERPEGSISTLTIQRTEQRDSAMYRCASSPLAGGPYNEQFFGPGTRLTVL.

The CDR3 protein is CASSTSGKETQYF. CDR3 nucleotides: TGTGCCAGCTCGACTAGCGGGAAGGAGACCCAGTACTTC. The genes are TRBV9 and TRBJ2-5; 11 bases match TRBD2. Germline lookup yields CDR1 SGDLS and CDR2 YYNGEE. The CDR3 length is 13 residues. V dropped 7 bases and J dropped 5; count of bases not matched to a gene: 4.

This clonotype was counted between two and nine times. V and J are TRBV6-5 and TRBJ1-5; no firm D call. Trimming shortened V by 5 bases and J by 3 bases, and 8 bases separated the two germline ends. The CDR3 covers 13 residues. Germline V CDR1 and CDR2: MNHEY, SVGAGI. Here the CDR3 DNA reads TGTGCCAGCAGTCGGCAGGTCAATCAGCCCCAGCATTTT. Translating gives CASSRQVNQPQHF.

The chain recombines TRBV15 with TRBJ2-5; 10 bases agree with TRBD1. V trimming: 7 bases; J trimming: 5 bases; junction bases outside the gene matches: 13. CDR3 length: 16 amino acids. Germline V CDR1 and CDR2: LNHNV, YYDKDF (reference sequence). The CDR3 nucleotides read TGTGCCACCAAACCGGGACAGGGGATACCCTCTGAGACCCAGTACTTC. Its translation: CATKPGQGIPSETQYF.

The chain combines TRBV30 with TRBJ2-3; 7 bases are a match to TRBD2. Germline V CDR1 and CDR2: GTSNPN, SVGIG (reference sequence). CDR3 length: 17 residues. Losses at the gene ends were 0 bases for V and 1 base for J; bases not matched to a gene: 10. CDR3 protein: CAWSVLGGRRGTDTQYF. CDR3 in DNA: TGTGCCTGGAGTGTACTTGGCGGGAGACGGGGCACAGATACGCAGTATTTT.

V and J are TRBV6-1 and TRBJ2-6; D is ambiguous. Germline V gene data show CDR1 as MNHNS and CDR2 as SASEGT. The CDR3 covers 16 residues. The V end was cut by 0 bases, the J end by 0 bases, with 6 bases between. CDR3 loop: CASSEAASSGANVLTF. CDR3 nucleotide sequence: TGTGCCAGCAGTGAAGCGGCCAGCTCTGGGGCCAACGTCCTGACTTTC.

This chain uses TRBV4-3 with TRBJ2-1; 10 bases are shared with TRBD1. Germline V gene sequence: CDR1 LGHNA, CDR2 YSLEER. Trimming removed 0 bases from V and 8 bases from J; junction bases left unmatched: 10. The CDR3 loop spans 17 amino acids. For the CDR3, the DNA is TGCGCCAGCAGCCAAGATTGGGGGACAGGGGACACCTATGAGCAGTTCTTC. This translates into CASSQDWGTGDTYEQFF.

This clonotype showed up just a few times. The chain carries TRBV7-2 and TRBJ2-1; TRBD2 agrees at 8 bases. This CDR3 has 15 residues. Germline CDR1 reads SGHTA; CDR2 reads FQGNSA. V was pared by 1 base and J by 5 bases, with 4 bases of the junction left unmatched. The CDR3 protein is CASSLELAEDNEQFF. CDR3 DNA: TGTGCCAGCAGCTTAGAACTAGCGGAGGACAATGAGCAGTTCTTC.

The rearrangement links TRBV10-3 to TRBJ2-7; TRBD1 is a possible D gene (5 bases). Germline V gene lookup returns CDR1 ENHRY and CDR2 SYGVKD. The V end lost 10 bases, the J end lost 6 bases, and 16 bases lay between the germline ends. CDR3 size: 12 residues. The CDR3 bases are TGTGCCACCCTCAATCAGGGTTCCGAGCAGTACTTC. It codes for CATLNQGSEQYF.

This clonotype was found a few times. V is TRBV2 and J is TRBJ2-7; D remains ambiguous. The germline V and J ends were trimmed by 2 bases and 4 bases, with 6 bases remaining between them. This CDR3 is built from 12 residues. Germline assignment: CDR1 SNHLY and CDR2 FYNNEI. The CDR3 DNA sequence: TGTGCCAGCAGTGAAACCTTGTACGAGCAGTACTTC. Translating it yields CASSETLYEQYF.

This clonotype was seen a handful of times. The rearrangement links TRBV27 to TRBJ2-3; 7 nucleotides align to TRBD1. Per germline, CDR1 MNHEY and CDR2 SMNVEV (reference sequence). The V and J ends lost 3 bases and 1 base, in that order; junction bases with no gene match: 7. CDR3 length equals 16 residues. This CDR3 is CASSFPPGTGTDTQYF. The DNA of the CDR3 is TGTGCCAGCAGTTTTCCCCCGGGGACAGGCACAGATACGCAGTATTTT.

Written as DNA, the CDR3 is TGTGCCAGCAGACAGGACCTCCTGGCGGTCCTCGAGCAGTACTTC. Its protein is CASRQDLLAVLEQYF. This rearrangement joins TRBV5-5 to TRBJ2-7; D is perhaps TRBD1 (5 bases). The germline CDR1 and CDR2 sequences are SGHKS and YYEKEE (reference sequence). Trimming took 5 bases from V and 6 from J, leaving 21 bases between them. There are 15 residues in the CDR3. Combining the CDR3 with reference TRBV5-5 and TRBJ2-7 gives the whole variable domain DAGVTQSPTHLIKTRGQQVTLRCSPISGHKSVSWYQQVLGQGPQFIFQYYEKEERGRGNFPDRFSARQFPNYSSELNVNALLLGDSALYLCASRQDLLAVLEQYFGPGTRLTVT.

CDR3 sequence (DNA): TGTGCCAGCCGGGACCCGTTAAACAATGAGCAGTTCTTC. Protein: CASRDPLNNEQFF. This chain links TRBV6-1 with TRBJ2-1, with D possibly called TRBD1 or TRBD2 (5 bases each). Germline V CDR1 and CDR2: MNHNS, SASEGT. The CDR3 loop spans 13 amino acids. The germline V and J ends were trimmed by 8 bases and 5 bases, with 13 bases remaining between them.

This clonotype was recorded once. A junction end diverges from the germline sequence, so it may reflect a read error. The chain has TRBV7-2 and TRBJ2-5; D is unresolved. This CDR3 region has 12 residues. CDR1 SGHTA and CDR2 FQGNSA come from the germline V gene. CDR3 loop: CAISPYSETQYF. The CDR3 region has the DNA TGTGCCATCAGCCCCTATAGCGAGACCCAGTACTTC.

The chain carries TRBV4-2 and TRBJ2-7; TRBD2 agrees at 7 bases. CDR1 is LGHNA and CDR2 is YNFKEQ in the germline V gene. The trim removed 2 bases at V and 0 bases at J, leaving 7 bases unmatched. CDR3 length equals 16 residues. The CDR3 nucleotides read TGTGCCAGCAGCCAACTGTCGGGGGGATTCTCCTACGAGCAGTACTTC. Amino acids: CASSQLSGGFSYEQYF.

The chain employs TRBV7-3 and TRBJ1-1; no clear D. The V end lost 5 bases, the J end lost 4 bases, and 11 bases lay between the germline ends. This CDR3 is built from 13 residues. The germline V gene has CDR1 SGHTA and CDR2 FQGTGA. The CDR3 nucleotides are TGTGCCAGCAGCGATCCATTTCGCACTGAAGCTTTCTTT. Translating gives CASSDPFRTEAFF.

V usage is TRBV7-8 and J usage is TRBJ2-2; 8 nucleotides match TRBD2. The germline CDR1 and CDR2 sequences are SGHVS and FQNEAQ. CDR3 length: 14 amino acids. Losses at the gene ends were 8 bases for V and 6 bases for J; bases not matched to a gene: 8. The CDR3 DNA is TGTGCCAGCCCCCCCCCGGGAGGGTCCGGGGAGCTGTTTTTT. Translation: CASPPPGGSGELFF.

This chain links TRBV20-1 with TRBJ1-1; D gene uncertain. CDR1 is DFQATT and CDR2 is SNEGSKA in the germline V gene (reference sequence). CDR3 length: 15 amino acids. Trimming pared 1 base from V and 1 base from J, leaving 13 bases between. In DNA form, the CDR3 reads TGCAGTGCTAGAGCCCCCGGGTGGGAGAACACTGAAGCTTTCTTT. Its protein product is CSARAPGWENTEAFF.

CDR3 loop: CASSSLWTGDNEQFF. In nucleotides, the CDR3 is TGTGCCAGCAGCTCCCTCTGGACAGGGGACAATGAGCAGTTCTTC. The chain links TRBV7-8 to TRBJ2-1; 9 nucleotides align to TRBD1. V lost 4 bases, J lost 5 bases, and 6 bases stayed unmatched. Germline assignment: CDR1 SGHVS and CDR2 FQNEAQ. The CDR3 covers 15 residues. The whole variable domain, remainder taken from reference TRBV7-8 and TRBJ2-1, is GAGVSQSPRYKVAKRGQDVALRCDPISGHVSLFWYQQALGQGPEFLTYFQNEAQLDKSGLPSDRFFAERPEGSVSTLKIQRTQQEDSAVYLCASSSLWTGDNEQFFGPGTRLTVL.

This clonotype turned up a few times. V gene TRBV24-1 combines with J gene TRBJ2-2; 12 positions agree with TRBD1. With V trimmed by 4 bases and J by 2 bases, 4 bases remained unmatched. From germline, CDR1 is KGHDR and CDR2 SFDVKD. The CDR3 spans 17 residues. The CDR3 spells CATSDPGTGGNTGELFF. DNA for the CDR3: TGTGCCACCAGTGACCCCGGGACAGGGGGCAACACCGGGGAGCTGTTTTTT.